Below, 16 T cell receptor beta chains from the same sample are listed, as sequenced in a study of cytomegalovirus exposure and HLA in healthy donors. Primers: 60 Vbeta forward and 13 Jbeta reverse. Sequencing used immunoSEQ multiplex PCR; TCRdb keeps in-frame clones, though not all of them. The table has 140,000 or so clones, roughly 80% seen once. The sequenced sample was PBMCs. All receptors derive from a woman aged 25 to 39 in good health and CMV-seronegative.

V gene TRBV2 combines with J gene TRBJ2-5; possibly TRBD1 for D (5 bases). CDR1 and CDR2 (germline): SNHLY, FYNNEI. The V and J ends lost 4 bases and 5 bases respectively, with 14 bases between them. CDR3 length: 14 residues. CDR3 amino acids: CASSGGLTLETQYF. The DNA of the CDR3 is TGTGCCAGCAGTGGGGGCCTAACCCTGGAGACCCAGTACTTC.

The chain links TRBV9 to TRBJ1-6, with D unclear. This CDR3 spans 15 amino acids. Trimming shortened V by 0 bases and J by 6 bases, and 10 bases separated the two germline ends. Germline V gene sequence: CDR1 SGDLS, CDR2 YYNGEE. In DNA form, the CDR3 reads TGTGCCAGCAGCGTAGAGGAGTTCCCTAATTCACCCCTCCACTTT. Encoded protein: CASSVEEFPNSPLHF.

This rearrangement joins TRBV30 to TRBJ1-5; 11 bases are shared with TRBD1. With V trimmed by 2 bases and J by 6 bases, 12 bases remained unmatched. CDR3 length: 17 amino acids. The germline gives CDR1 GTSNPN, CDR2 SVGIG (reference sequence). The CDR3: CAWSNRGTGGIAQPQHF. The CDR3 region has the DNA TGTGCCTGGAGTAACAGAGGGACAGGGGGTATAGCTCAGCCCCAGCATTTT. Full variable domain (missing parts from reference TRBV30 and TRBJ1-5): SQTIHQWPATLVQPVGSPLSLECTVEGTSNPNLYWYRQAAGRGLQLLFYSVGIGQISSEVPQNLSASRPQDRQFILSSKKLLLSDSGFYLCAWSNRGTGGIAQPQHFGDGTRLSIL.

This sequence joins TRBV6-1 and TRBJ2-1, with D possibly being TRBD1 (6 bases). The CDR3 covers 13 residues. Trimming took off 6 bases at V and 8 bases at J, with 14 bases between the two ends. Germline CDR1 is MNHNS and CDR2 is SASEGT. CDR3 DNA sequence: TGTGCCAGCAGAGATCAGGGGTATGATGAGCAGTTCTTC. As protein: CASRDQGYDEQFF.

The chain's CDR3 is CASSEGGGADTEAFF. The CDR3 DNA reads as TGTGCCAGCAGTGAAGGCGGCGGCGCCGACACTGAAGCTTTCTTT. This rearrangement joins TRBV6-1 to TRBJ1-1; no clear D. CDR1 is MNHNS and CDR2 is SASEGT in the germline V gene. V lost 1 base to trimming and J lost 3 bases, with 12 bases between them. The CDR3 consists of 15 residues.

CDR3 DNA sequence: TGTGCCAGTAGCTCGACAGTCTCTAACTATGGCTACACCTTC. It codes for CASSSTVSNYGYTF. The chain recombines TRBV19 with TRBJ1-2, with D maybe TRBD1 (5 bases). The ends were cut back, 6 bases at V and 0 bases at J, with 11 bases in the middle. The germline gives CDR1 LNHDA, CDR2 SQIVND (reference sequence). The CDR3 sequence is 14 residues long.

J is TRBJ1-4 and V is TRBV6-5; 9 nucleotides line up with TRBD1. With 0 bases clipped from V and 12 bases from J, the junction kept 8 bases outside the gene matches. This CDR3 region has 15 residues. Germline lookup yields CDR1 MNHEY and CDR2 SVGAGI. CDR3 sequence (DNA): TGTGCCAGCAGTTACTCGGGACAGGGAGGAGGTGAACTGTTTTTT. Protein sequence: CASSYSGQGGGELFF.

V gene TRBV6-1 combines with J gene TRBJ2-7, with D tentatively TRBD2 (6 bases). Trimming left V 5 bases short and J 2 bases short, with 16 bases between. The V gene's germline CDR1 is MNHNS and CDR2 SASEGT. This CDR3 region has 15 residues. CDR3 in DNA: TGTGCCAGCAGTTTCACCGGGACTGTGGCCTACGAGCAGTACTTC. Its protein is CASSFTGTVAYEQYF.

V and J are TRBV30 and TRBJ1-2, with D tentatively TRBD1 (6 bases). The germline CDR1 and CDR2 sequences are GTSNPN and SVGIG (reference sequence). Trimming took off 0 bases at V and 7 bases at J, with 12 bases between the two ends. There are 13 residues in the CDR3. The CDR3 sequence is CAWSVQAGAGYTF. CDR3 DNA: TGTGCCTGGAGTGTACAGGCAGGGGCTGGCTACACCTTC.

The CDR3 loop reads CASSSGLAGVIETQYF. In DNA form, the CDR3 reads TGTGCCAGCAGCTCGGGACTAGCGGGAGTAATAGAGACCCAGTACTTC. The V gene is TRBV5-4, the J gene TRBJ2-5; TRBD2 agrees at 14 bases. CDR3 length: 16 residues. Trimming cost V 3 bases and J 4 bases; bases outside gene matches: 5. Germline V gene sequence: CDR1 SGHNT, CDR2 YYREEE (reference sequence). The whole variable domain, remainder taken from reference TRBV5-4 and TRBJ2-5, is ETGVTQSPTHLIKTRGQQVTLRCSSQSGHNTVSWYQQALGQGPQFIFQYYREEENGRGNFPPRFSGLQFPNYSSELNVNALELDDSALYLCASSSGLAGVIETQYFGPGTRLLVL.

The chain employs TRBV4-1 and TRBJ2-5; 7 bases line up with TRBD2. Germline V gives CDR1 MGHRA, CDR2 YSYEKL. V was pared by 2 bases and J by 5 bases, with 5 bases of the junction left unmatched. The CDR3 spans 14 residues. CDR3 nucleotides: TGCGCCAGCAGCCAAATGGGGGGAGGGGAGACCCAGTACTTC. Translated: CASSQMGGGETQYF.

The chain is built from TRBV10-2 and TRBJ2-7, with TRBD1 matching over 9 bases. Germline values: CDR1 WSHSY, CDR2 SAAADI. CDR3 size: 13 residues. V was pared by 6 bases and J by 4 bases, with 4 bases of the junction left unmatched. In DNA form, the CDR3 reads TGCGCCAGCAGCAACAGGGGGCGGTACGAGCAGTACTTC. Its translation is CASSNRGRYEQYF.

This chain connects TRBV5-1 to TRBJ2-6; no definite D call. Between the trimmed V and J ends, which lost 2 bases and 0 bases, there was a span of 6 bases. The V gene's germline CDR1 is SGHRS and CDR2 YFSETQ. The CDR3 has 15 amino acids. The CDR3 DNA reads TGCGCCAGCAGCTTATATAACTCTGGGGCCAACGTCCTGACTTTC. It translates to CASSLYNSGANVLTF.

The rearrangement joins TRBV11-2 to TRBJ2-3; 15 bases align to TRBD2. The V gene end was trimmed by 4 bases and the J gene end by 3 bases; junction bases not matched to a gene: 5. This CDR3 comprises 17 residues. Germline V gene data show CDR1 as SGHAT and CDR2 as FQNNGV. The CDR3: CASSYRTSGGATDTQYF. The CDR3 DNA follows: TGTGCCAGCAGCTACAGGACTAGCGGGGGGGCGACAGATACGCAGTATTTT.

This clone was found once. The junction shows a germline mismatch at one end, possibly a read error. This chain joins TRBV7-9 and TRBJ2-7; TRBD1 matches 9 bases. This CDR3 contains 17 residues. Per the germline V gene, CDR1 is SEHNR and CDR2 is FQNEAQ (reference sequence). CDR3 region: CSSSLSPNRGQSYEQYF. The CDR3 DNA reads TGTTCCAGCAGCTTAAGCCCTAACAGGGGGCAATCCTACGAGCAGTACTTC. The full variable domain, its missing parts supplied by reference TRBV7-9 and TRBJ2-7, is DTGVSQNPRHKITKRGQNVTFRCDPISEHNRLYWYRQTLGQGPEFLTYFQNEAQLEKSRLLSDRFSAERPKGSFSTLEIQRTEQGDSAMYLCSSSLSPNRGQSYEQYFGPGTRLTVT.

CDR3 DNA sequence: TGCAGCGGGATGACAGGGGCAAATCAGCCCCAGCATTTT. Its protein is CSGMTGANQPQHF. This rearrangement joins TRBV29-1 to TRBJ1-5, with 8 bases matching TRBD1. The CDR3 contains 13 residues. Germline-derived CDR1 and CDR2 are SQVTM and ANQGSEA. J gave up 4 bases and V 7 bases, and 6 bases lay outside the gene matches.